This T cell receptor (beta chain) derives from a study of blood T cell repertoires in COVID-19. The wider study: The cDNA or gDNA used as material had been derived from T cells, B-cell-depleted T cells, or PBMCs.

The table lists this clone with a few counts. Trimming took 5 bases from V and 3 from J; bases not matched to a gene: 9. Germline V gives CDR1 LNHDA, CDR2 SQIVND (reference sequence). The CDR3 contains 17 residues. TCRdb keeps only in-frame clones here, not all; method: immunoSEQ multiplex PCR. There are a few hundred thousand clones in the sample; 80% to 90% occur only once, and 14% to 15% lies in the top ten. Sequenced sample: PBMCs or T cells enriched from blood (not recorded which). The chain employs TRBV19 and TRBJ2-7; TRBD2 matches at 14 bases. The clonotype was recovered from a woman aged 50 to 60 with acute COVID-19. This chain's CDR3 is CASSPKGLAGDRYEQYF. The CDR3 nucleotides read TGTGCCAGTAGTCCCAAGGGACTAGCGGGAGACCGCTACGAGCAGTACTTC.